This T cell receptor beta chain was found in a study of PD-L1 blockade in urothelial cancer. Study-level background: At 3 weeks (second dose) and 6 weeks after starting treatment, blood was analyzed. The study recovered a median of about 140,000 T cells per blood sample.

In its sample, this clone was seen once. Its antigen is still unknown. Study outcomes and limitations: Durable benefit was linked to greater 3-week expansion of tumor-associated blood clones.

Assay used: immunoSEQ multiplex PCR; TCRdb lists only in-frame clones, some missing. In the table there are approximately 71,000 clones, around 84% of which are singletons. This CDR3 comprises 17 residues. CDR1 MGHRA and CDR2 YSYEKL come from the germline V gene. The V and J ends lost 1 base and 5 bases, in that order; junction bases with no gene match: 10. Time point denoted: pretreatment peripheral blood. The sequence derives from a woman aged 70 to 79 with urothelial cancer. Source: PBMCs, taken around atezolizumab (anti-PD-L1) treatment. The chain is built from TRBV4-1 and TRBJ2-2, with 7 bases matching TRBD2. The CDR3 nucleotides are TGCGCCAGCAGCCAAGTGGGGGGGACCCGTGTAACCGGGGAGCTGTTTTTT. Translating it yields CASSQVGGTRVTGELFF.